Following are 13 T cell receptor beta chains from one sample sequenced in a study of blood T cell repertoires in COVID-19. Sequencing used immunoSEQ multiplex PCR; TCRdb keeps in-frame clones, though not all of them. The repertoire holds a few hundred thousand clones, approximately 83% seen once, with 3.5% to 4% in the top ten. The sequencing input was PBMCs or T cells enriched from blood (not recorded which). Source of these receptors: a woman in her 40s with acute COVID-19.

V and J are TRBV27 and TRBJ2-3, with 11 bases matching TRBD2. The CDR3 runs 15 residues. Germline V gene sequence: CDR1 MNHEY, CDR2 SMNVEV (reference sequence). The V segment lost 3 bases and the J segment 3 bases; nucleotides outside the gene matches: 2. This chain's CDR3 is CASSFTSGSTDTQYF. In DNA, the CDR3 is TGTGCCAGCAGTTTTACTAGCGGGAGTACAGATACGCAGTATTTT.

The rearrangement links TRBV3-1 (or the pseudogene TRBV3-2) to TRBJ2-7; 7 nucleotides line up with TRBD2. V dropped 1 base and J dropped 9; count of bases not matched to a gene: 15. The CDR3 covers 16 residues. The germline V gene has CDR1 LGHDT and CDR2 YNNKEL (reference sequence). The CDR3 region has the DNA TGTGCCAGCAGCCAAGGGACTAGATTACAACGGGGAGGGCAGTACTTC. It yields the protein CASSQGTRLQRGGQYF.

This clone has a single count. The chain is built from TRBV7-6 and TRBJ2-6; tentatively, D is TRBD2 (6 bases). V was cut by 8 bases and J by 4 bases, with 18 bases left in between. The CDR3 has 16 residues. Germline CDR1 reads SGHVS; CDR2 reads FNYEAQ. CDR3 sequence (DNA): TGTGCCAGCCAGGCCGGGACTGGGGCCGGGGCCAACGTCCTGACTTTC. This encodes CASQAGTGAGANVLTF. Drawing the rest from reference TRBV7-6 and TRBJ2-6, the complete variable domain is GAGVSQSPRYKVTKRGQDVALRCDPISGHVSLYWYRQALGQGPEFLTYFNYEAQQDKSGLPNDRFSAERPEGSISTLTIQRTEQRDSAMYRCASQAGTGAGANVLTFGAGSRLTVL.

This clone was observed many times. CDR3 in amino acids: CASSLLGTATYEQYF. Here the CDR3 DNA reads TGTGCCAGTAGTCTGCTTGGGACAGCCACCTACGAGCAGTACTTC. The chain links TRBV19 to TRBJ2-7; 7 bases are shared with TRBD1. The CDR3 extends over 15 amino acids. V dropped 5 bases and J dropped 2; count of bases not matched to a gene: 9. Germline CDR1 is LNHDA and CDR2 is SQIVND (reference sequence).

The rearrangement links TRBV20-1 to TRBJ2-1; D gene ambiguous. Trimming shortened V by 2 bases and J by 10 bases, and 9 bases separated the two germline ends. This CDR3 comprises 11 residues. CDR1 DFQATT and CDR2 SNEGSKA come from the germline V gene (reference sequence). Here the CDR3 DNA reads TGCAGTGCTAGAAGGAGTACGGAGCAGTTCTTC. It encodes CSARRSTEQFF.

The J gene is TRBJ1-2, the V gene TRBV10-3, with no clear D. The V end lost 3 bases, the J end lost 0 bases, and 8 bases lay between the germline ends. The CDR3 runs 14 residues. Germline assignment: CDR1 ENHRY and CDR2 SYGVKD. The CDR3 region is CAISERTSNYGYTF. DNA for the CDR3: TGTGCCATCAGTGAAAGGACTTCTAACTATGGCTACACCTTC.

This clone was counted between two and nine times. J is TRBJ2-2 and V is TRBV9; TRBD2 aligns across 14 bases. The CDR3 runs 18 residues. The V segment lost 0 bases and the J segment 8 bases; nucleotides outside the gene matches: 9. CDR1 is SGDLS, CDR2 YYNGEE, per germline. DNA of the CDR3: TGTGCCAGCAGCGTAGCCTCCTGGACTAGCGGGAGGAGTGGGGAGCTGTTTTTT. Its translation is CASSVASWTSGRSGELFF.

The chain links TRBV7-9 to TRBJ2-1; D not resolved. The CDR3 is made up of 13 amino acids. Germline V gene sequence: CDR1 SEHNR, CDR2 FQNEAQ (reference sequence). The ends were cut back, 2 bases at V and 8 bases at J, with 10 bases in the middle. The CDR3 region has the DNA TGTGCCAGCAGCTTATCTTCTAGTGATGAGCAGTTCTTC. It is translated as CASSLSSSDEQFF. The whole variable domain, filled in from reference TRBV7-9 and TRBJ2-1, reads DTGVSQNPRHKITKRGQNVTFRCDPISEHNRLYWYRQTLGQGPEFLTYFQNEAQLEKSRLLSDRFSAERPKGSFSTLEIQRTEQGDSAMYLCASSLSSSDEQFFGPGTRLTVL.

This chain joins TRBV11-3 and TRBJ2-7; TRBD2 aligns across 9 bases. Germline CDR1 SGHNT, CDR2 YENEEA. With V trimmed by 8 bases and J by 5 bases, 10 bases remained unmatched. The CDR3 covers 14 residues. CDR3 loop: CASRRGGDKDEQYF. CDR3 sequence (DNA): TGTGCCAGCCGGCGGGGGGGCGATAAGGACGAGCAGTACTTC.

The rearrangement links TRBV6-2 or TRBV6-3 to TRBJ1-2; D might be TRBD1 (6 bases). The V gene lost 0 bases and the J gene lost 5 bases, with 10 bases spanning the gap. The germline V gene has CDR1 MNHEY and CDR2 SVGEGT. The CDR3 has 14 amino acids. The CDR3 DNA is TGTGCCAGCAGTTACTCGACAGGACCATATGGCTACACCTTC. Encoded protein: CASSYSTGPYGYTF.

As concerns this clone: Other DNA sequences in the same sample also yield this CDR3. V usage is TRBV24-1 and J usage is TRBJ2-7; 8 nucleotides line up with TRBD1. The CDR3 extends over 15 amino acids. Germline CDR1 reads KGHDR; CDR2 reads SFDVKD. The V gene end was trimmed by 7 bases and the J gene end by 0 bases; junction bases not matched to a gene: 7. In DNA form, the CDR3 reads TGTGCCACCAGACCGGGACAGGAAAGCTCCTACGAGCAGTACTTC. It specifies CATRPGQESSYEQYF.

CDR3 region: CAWAVLGQGVNYGYTF. In nucleotides, the CDR3 is TGTGCCTGGGCGGTTTTGGGACAGGGTGTGAACTATGGCTACACCTTC. The chain joins TRBV30 to TRBJ1-2, with 9 bases identical to TRBD1. Germline loops: CDR1 GTSNPN, CDR2 SVGIG (reference sequence). This CDR3 region has 16 residues. Unmatched junction bases numbered 12, after V lost 5 bases and J lost 2 bases. The whole variable domain, remainder taken from reference TRBV30 and TRBJ1-2, is SQTIHQWPATLVQPVGSPLSLECTVEGTSNPNLYWYRQAAGRGLQLLFYSVGIGQISSEVPQNLSASRPQDRQFILSSKKLLLSDSGFYLCAWAVLGQGVNYGYTFGSGTRLTVV.

The V gene is TRBV11-2, the J gene TRBJ1-4, with TRBD1 identical over 9 bases. The V segment lost 6 bases and the J segment 0 bases; nucleotides outside the gene matches: 8. The CDR3 is 17 residues long. Germline CDR1 SGHAT, CDR2 FQNNGV. Here the CDR3 DNA reads TGTGCCAGCAGTCTGCGGGGACAGGGAGCAACTAATGAAAAACTGTTTTTT. It codes for CASSLRGQGATNEKLFF.